These T cell receptor beta chains were read from a single sample in a study of blood T cells in healthy people across ages. Each CDR3 protein is one row after TCRdb ran MiXCR on the 5' RACE reads. The table lists about 1.1 million distinct CDR3 sequences, about two fifths of them singletons, with around 13% in the top ten. The sample comprised blood. These receptors all stem from a young man in good health. CDR3s include the opening cysteine and the closing phenylalanine or tryptophan. A D gene is named only where the DNA matches it firmly. Clone size, where shown, is once, few, many, or a class for clones that have expanded.

abundance	d_gene	v_gene	j_gene	CDR3aa	CDR3nt
few	TRBD1	TRBV6-1	TRBJ1-5	CASGRQGFGNQPQHF	TGTGCCAGCGGCAGACAGGGGTTTGGGAATCAGCCCCAGCATTTT
.	.	TRBV4-2	TRBJ1-1	CASSLKLGTETALRGRDTEAFF	TGTGCCAGCAGCCTCAAATTGGGAACCGAGACAGCCTTAAGAGGGAGGGACACTGAAGCTTTCTTT
.	.	TRBV5-1	TRBJ2-1	CASSSEVSRNEQFF	TGCGCCAGCAGCTCCGAAGTCTCTAGGAATGAGCAGTTCTTC
many	TRBD2	TRBV4-2	TRBJ2-3	CASSQDPAGRTDTQYF	TGTGCCAGCAGCCAAGACCCAGCGGGGCGCACAGATACGCAGTATTTT
few	.	TRBV2	TRBJ2-7	CASSPLEGGLYEQYF	TGTGCCAGCAGCCCTCTAGAGGGGGGGCTCTACGAGCAGTACTTC
.	TRBD1	TRBV25-1	TRBJ1-1	CASVRGQGTEAFF	TGTGCCAGCGTAAGAGGACAGGGGACTGAAGCTTTCTTT
.	.	TRBV6-1	TRBJ1-4	CASRKGGSGEKLFF	TGTGCCAGCAGAAAGGGAGGGTCGGGTGAAAAACTGTTTTTT
.	.	TRBV6-2/TRBV6-3	TRBJ1-4	CASSLPGGKLFF	TGTGCCAGCAGCCTACCCGGGGGCAAACTGTTTTTT
.	.	TRBV12-3/TRBV12-4	TRBJ1-2	CASSYAFYGYTF	TGTGCCAGCAGTTACGCGTTCTATGGCTACACCTTC
.	.	TRBV19	TRBJ1-1	CASTGIGGLGAFF	TGTGCCAGTACCGGAATTGGGGGGCTCGGAGCTTTCTTT
few	.	TRBV7-2	TRBJ1-2	CASSNQMTYGYTF	TGTGCCAGCAGCAATCAAATGACCTATGGCTACACCTTC
.	TRBD2	TRBV9	TRBJ2-3	CASSSWGRGAPTDTQYF	TGTGCCAGCAGCTCCTGGGGGCGGGGGGCTCCCACAGATACGCAGTATTTT